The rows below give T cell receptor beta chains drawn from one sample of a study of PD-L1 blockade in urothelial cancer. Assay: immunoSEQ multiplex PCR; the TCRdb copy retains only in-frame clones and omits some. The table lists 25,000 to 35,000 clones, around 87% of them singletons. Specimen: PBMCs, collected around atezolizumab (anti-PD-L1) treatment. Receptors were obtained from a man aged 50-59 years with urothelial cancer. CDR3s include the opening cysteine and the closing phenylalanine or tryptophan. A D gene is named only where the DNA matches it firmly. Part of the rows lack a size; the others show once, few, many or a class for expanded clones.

TGTGCCAGCAGCCCCCCCAGGGGCAATTTGGATACGCAGTATTTT	CASSPPRGNLDTQYF	TRBV25-1	.	.	TRBJ2-3
TGTGCCAGTAGTATAACGGGACAGGGGTACGAGCAGTACTTC	CASSITGQGYEQYF	TRBV19	TRBD1	.	TRBJ2-7
TGTGCCAGCAGTACCGAACAGGGACACTATGGCTACACCTTC	CASSTEQGHYGYTF	TRBV27	.	.	TRBJ1-2
TGTGCCAGCGCCAAAACGTGGGAGGGCACCGGGGAGCTGTTTTTT	CASAKTWEGTGELFF	TRBV6-1	TRBD2	.	TRBJ2-2
TGTGCCAGTAGTATCCAGGGAAAGCCCTACGAGCAGTACTTC	CASSIQGKPYEQYF	TRBV19	.	.	TRBJ2-7
TGTGCCAGCAGCTTCCTCGCCAAGGACAGGGGCCCAACTAATGAAAAACTGTTTTTT	CASSFLAKDRGPTNEKLFF	TRBV5-5	TRBD1	.	TRBJ1-4
TGTGCCAGCAGCTTAAGCACGGGGTCTGGAAACACCATATATTTT	CASSLSTGSGNTIYF	TRBV7-6	.	.	TRBJ1-3
TGTGCCAGCAGCCAAACCCCAGGGCTGGGCGAGCAGTACTTC	CASSQTPGLGEQYF	TRBV6-6	.	.	TRBJ2-7
TGCAGCGTTTCATACGGGACAGGGTCGAAGACAGATACGCAGTATTTT	CSVSYGTGSKTDTQYF	TRBV29-1	TRBD1	.	TRBJ2-3
TGTGCTAGCAGCTTAGACAGGGTGAACACCGGGGAGCTGTTTTTT	CASSLDRVNTGELFF	TRBV7-7	TRBD1	.	TRBJ2-2
TGCGCCAGCAGCCTTACAGGGTCTGGGGCCAACGTCCTGACTTTC	CASSLTGSGANVLTF	TRBV5-1	.	few	TRBJ2-6
TGTGCCAGCAGTAGCGGGAGCACAGATACGCAGTATTTT	CASSSGSTDTQYF	TRBV6-4	.	.	TRBJ2-3
TGTGCCAGCAGCTCACTAGCGGGAGATTCAGATACGCAGTATTTT	CASSSLAGDSDTQYF	TRBV13	TRBD2	.	TRBJ2-3
TGTGCCAGTAGCGACAGGGGGCGCTGGGTCACTGAAGCTTTCTTT	CASSDRGRWVTEAFF	TRBV19	TRBD1	.	TRBJ1-1
TGTGCCAGCAGCTTCGTATACAATGAGCAGTTCTTC	CASSFVYNEQFF	TRBV7-2	.	.	TRBJ2-1
TGTGCCAGCAGCTCCACGTCTACGACACGACATAGAAACACCATATATTTT	CASSSTSTTRHRNTIYF	TRBV7-2	.	.	TRBJ1-3
TGTGCCAGCAGCTTAGATGGGGCAGGGGGGTATGAGCAGTTCTTC	CASSLDGAGGYEQFF	TRBV7-6	.	.	TRBJ2-1
TGTGCCAGCTCACCAACCGGGACAGGGGTCGGGGCCAACGTCCTGACTTTC	CASSPTGTGVGANVLTF	TRBV18	TRBD1	.	TRBJ2-6
TGTGCAAGCCCGAAGGGGGATACGCAGTATTTT	CASPKGDTQYF	TRBV2	.	.	TRBJ2-3